Following are 30 T cell receptor beta chains from one sample sequenced in a study of blood T cell repertoires in COVID-19. Assay: immunoSEQ multiplex PCR; the TCRdb copy retains only in-frame clones and omits some. Counted here are 160,000 or so clones, roughly four fifths occurring once; the ten biggest clones make up roughly 19%. What was sequenced was peripheral blood. The receptor set was obtained from a woman aged 80 or over with acute or convalescent COVID-19.

This CDR3 is CASSQDQVPDQPQHF. The DNA for the CDR3 is TGCGCCAGCAGCCAAGATCAAGTCCCAGATCAGCCCCAGCATTTT. This sequence joins TRBV4-1 and TRBJ1-5, with D uncertain. This CDR3 comprises 15 residues. The ends were cut back, 0 bases at V and 5 bases at J, with 11 bases in the middle. Germline V gives CDR1 MGHRA, CDR2 YSYEKL.

The CDR3 DNA follows: TGTGCCAGCAGCGCGGGACAGGGCTCCTACAATGAGCAGTTCTTC. The encoded protein is CASSAGQGSYNEQFF. V usage is TRBV9 and J usage is TRBJ2-1; 9 positions agree with TRBD1. The CDR3 extends over 15 amino acids. The J segment lost 0 bases and the V segment lost 3 bases, leaving 1 base of the junction unmatched. Germline loops: CDR1 SGDLS, CDR2 YYNGEE.

This chain connects TRBV9 to TRBJ2-3; 8 positions match TRBD2. CDR3 size: 19 residues. Unmatched junction bases numbered 14, after V lost 0 bases and J lost 2 bases. Germline V CDR1 and CDR2: SGDLS, YYNGEE. The CDR3 DNA reads as TGTGCCAGCAGCGTAGGGACAAAGACGCGGGGGGTCCACACAGATACGCAGTATTTT. Its protein is CASSVGTKTRGVHTDTQYF.

V usage is TRBV9 and J usage is TRBJ2-7, with 9 bases lining up with TRBD1. Trimming took 4 bases from V and 5 from J; bases not matched to a gene: 13. Germline-derived CDR1 and CDR2 are SGDLS and YYNGEE. The length of the CDR3 is 16 residues. This CDR3 is CASSSTPGTGSHEQYF. As DNA, the CDR3 is TGTGCCAGCAGCTCGACCCCTGGGACAGGGTCCCACGAGCAGTACTTC.

The V call is TRBV3-1 (or the pseudogene TRBV3-2), the J call TRBJ2-2, with 9 positions matching TRBD1. Per the germline V gene, CDR1 is LGHDT and CDR2 is YNNKEL (reference sequence). V lost 1 base, J lost 2 bases, and 2 bases stayed unmatched. The CDR3 length is 16 residues. The CDR3 is CASSQVTGGNTGELFF. CDR3 nucleotides: TGTGCCAGCAGCCAAGTTACAGGGGGCAACACCGGGGAGCTGTTTTTT.

Comments on this clone: Other nucleotide sequences from this sample produce the same CDR3. The CDR3, as DNA: TGTGCCAGCCGACAGGGAAACTATGGCTACACCTTC. Amino acid sequence: CASRQGNYGYTF. The genes are TRBV28 and TRBJ1-2, with 7 bases that match TRBD1. The CDR3 covers 12 residues. Germline assignment: CDR1 MDHEN and CDR2 SYDVKM. The ends lost 8 bases at V and 2 bases at J; junction bases unmatched: 2.

J is TRBJ1-4 and V is TRBV9; D gene unclear. The germline V gene encodes CDR1 SGDLS and CDR2 YYNGEE. Trimming took 4 bases from V and 3 from J, leaving 13 bases between them. The CDR3 covers 15 residues. CDR3 region: CASSLTKAANEKLFF. CDR3 in DNA: TGTGCCAGCAGCCTTACCAAGGCGGCTAATGAAAAACTGTTTTTT.

The chain is built from TRBV11-2 and TRBJ2-5; perhaps TRBD1 as D (6 bases). Germline V gene sequence: CDR1 SGHAT, CDR2 FQNNGV. The V and J ends lost 1 base and 5 bases respectively, with 14 bases between them. The CDR3 is 15 residues long. CDR3 loop: CASSLGATGKETQYF. The CDR3 region has the DNA TGTGCCAGCAGCTTAGGGGCCACAGGGAAGGAGACCCAGTACTTC.

The chain recombines TRBV6-4 with TRBJ2-7; 8 positions match TRBD1. V lost 5 bases to trimming and J lost 2 bases; unmatched junction nucleotides: 5. The germline CDR1 and CDR2 sequences are MRHNA and SNTAGT. The CDR3 loop spans 14 amino acids. This CDR3 is CASSHDRGPYEQYF. The DNA for the CDR3 is TGTGCCAGCAGTCACGACAGGGGTCCCTACGAGCAGTACTTC.

For the CDR3, the DNA is TGTGCCAGCAGTCTGACAGCAACTCCTCAGCCCCAGCATTTT. It translates to CASSLTATPQPQHF. V and J are TRBV6-5 and TRBJ1-5, with D possibly matching TRBD1 (5 bases). Germline V CDR1 and CDR2: MNHEY, SVGAGI. The V gene lost 5 bases and the J gene lost 6 bases, with 14 bases spanning the gap. The CDR3 is 14 residues long.

V usage is TRBV7-2 and J usage is TRBJ2-1; D possibly corresponds to TRBD1 (7 bases). CDR3 length: 15 amino acids. Deletions cut 1 base from V and 7 bases from J, with 14 bases between. Germline loops: CDR1 SGHTA, CDR2 FQGNSA. Written as DNA, the CDR3 is TGTGCCAGCAGCTTAGTGTTGACAGGGAGGAATGAGCAGTTCTTC. This sequence encodes CASSLVLTGRNEQFF.

The chain carries TRBV11-2 and TRBJ2-5; D is perhaps TRBD2 (5 bases). The CDR3 is 13 amino acids. Germline V gives CDR1 SGHAT, CDR2 FQNNGV. Trimming stripped 3 bases from V and 7 bases from J, with 12 bases between. The CDR3 DNA follows: TGTGCCAGCAGCTTCGAAACCGGGGTGACCCAGTACTTC. It encodes CASSFETGVTQYF.

DNA for the CDR3: TGTGCCAGCAGCGGAGGGACAGGGGGTTACCAAGAGACCCAGTACTTC. Translating gives CASSGGTGGYQETQYF. The genes are TRBV9 and TRBJ2-5, with 11 nucleotides matching TRBD1. The CDR3 covers 16 residues. The germline gives CDR1 SGDLS, CDR2 YYNGEE. V dropped 3 bases and J dropped 0; count of bases not matched to a gene: 4.

The rearrangement joins TRBV6-5 to TRBJ2-1; D call uncertain. CDR1 and CDR2 (germline): MNHEY, SVGAGI. V lost 6 bases, J lost 8 bases, and 8 bases lay in between. CDR3 size: 11 residues. The CDR3 loop reads CASSGMDEQFF. The CDR3 nucleotides are TGTGCCAGCAGCGGTATGGATGAGCAGTTCTTC.

The CDR3 spells CASSLSDSYNEQFF. The CDR3 DNA follows: TGTGCCAGCAGTTTAAGCGACTCGTACAATGAGCAGTTCTTC. V and J are TRBV28 and TRBJ2-1, with D hard to call. CDR1 is MDHEN and CDR2 is SYDVKM in the germline V gene. Trimming removed 2 bases from V and 4 bases from J, with 9 bases in between. The CDR3 contains 14 residues.

The chain carries TRBV29-1 and TRBJ2-3; 7 positions match TRBD2. With 7 bases clipped from V and 1 base from J, the junction kept 2 bases outside the gene matches. The CDR3 is 12 residues long. The germline CDR1 and CDR2 sequences are SQVTM and ANQGSEA. The CDR3 here is CSARGGTDTQYF. In DNA, the CDR3 is TGCAGCGCCCGGGGGGGCACAGATACGCAGTATTTT.

This clone was observed a handful of times. V is TRBV19 and J is TRBJ1-1, with 7 bases identical to TRBD1. V lost 3 bases and J lost 6; bases outside the gene matches: 10. Germline V gives CDR1 LNHDA, CDR2 SQIVND (reference sequence). The CDR3 runs 15 residues. In nucleotides, the CDR3 is TGTGCCAGTAGTATCCAAGGACAGGCCGGGGCTGAAGCTTTCTTT. This codes for CASSIQGQAGAEAFF.

This chain connects TRBV3-1 (or the pseudogene TRBV3-2) to TRBJ2-3; 7 bases match TRBD1. Germline V gives CDR1 LGHDT, CDR2 YNNKEL (reference sequence). CDR3 size: 14 residues. J was trimmed by 7 bases and V by 4 bases; bases with no gene match: 8. This chain's CDR3 is CASSLEGALYTQYF. CDR3 DNA sequence: TGTGCCAGCAGCCTAGAGGGGGCATTGTATACGCAGTATTTT.

The rearrangement joins TRBV4-2 to TRBJ2-3; 11 bases are shared with TRBD2. In germline, CDR1 is LGHNA, CDR2 YNFKEQ. V was clipped by 1 base and J by 4 bases; unmatched bases: 4. This CDR3 spans 16 amino acids. CDR3 sequence reads: CASSQGVAGGADTQYF. CDR3 sequence (DNA): TGTGCCAGCAGCCAAGGGGTAGCGGGAGGGGCAGATACGCAGTATTTT.

The rearrangement joins TRBV27 to TRBJ1-6; 7 bases fit TRBD1. The germline V gene has CDR1 MNHEY and CDR2 SMNVEV (reference sequence). V shed 6 bases and J 6 bases; nucleotides not matched to a gene: 5. This CDR3 spans 14 amino acids. The CDR3 DNA reads as TGTGCCAGCAGGGTTGGGACAGTTAATTCACCCCTCCACTTT. It is translated as CASRVGTVNSPLHF.

The gene calls are TRBV6-4 and TRBJ1-2; D remains ambiguous. The CDR3 is 13 amino acids. Germline V gene sequence: CDR1 MRHNA, CDR2 SNTAGT. V dropped 2 bases and J dropped 4 bases, with 8 bases sitting between them. The CDR3 nucleotides read TGTGCCAGCAGTGACGCGGCAATCTATGGCTACACCTTC. It specifies CASSDAAIYGYTF.

This clone is a singleton in its sample. The rearrangement links TRBV4-2 to TRBJ1-5, with 7 bases lining up with TRBD1. V dropped 0 bases and J dropped 1; count of bases not matched to a gene: 12. CDR1 is LGHNA, CDR2 YNFKEQ, per germline. The CDR3 spans 19 residues. CDR3 in DNA: TGTGCCAGCAGCCAAGATACTCTGAGCTTACAGGGGAGCAATCAGCCCCAGCATTTT. The encoded protein is CASSQDTLSLQGSNQPQHF.

V and J are TRBV5-6 and TRBJ1-1; 7 bases align to TRBD1. The V gene end was trimmed by 5 bases and the J gene end by 1 base; junction bases not matched to a gene: 14. The CDR3 runs to 17 residues. Germline values: CDR1 SGHDT, CDR2 YYEEEE. CDR3 bases: TGTGCCAGCAGTCATGGGACAGCTGGGAGGAGGAACACTGAAGCTTTCTTT. Its protein is CASSHGTAGRRNTEAFF.

The chain uses TRBV5-1 and TRBJ2-5, with 7 bases lining up with TRBD2. There are 14 residues in the CDR3. V was pared by 0 bases and J by 2 bases, with 1 base of the junction left unmatched. Germline assignment: CDR1 SGHRS and CDR2 YFSETQ. The CDR3 loop reads CASSLGLAQETQYF. CDR3 sequence (DNA): TGCGCCAGCAGCTTGGGACTAGCACAAGAGACCCAGTACTTC.

This clone was recorded only once. A read error is likely, as this CDR3 ends without the conserved phenylalanine or tryptophan. It is unclear where the CDR3 begins or ends on the DNA, so no DNA is shown, and the CDR3 is as TCRdb lists it. The chain is built from TRBV15 and TRBJ2-7; the listed D gene, TRBD1, was not tested against the DNA. The germline V gene encodes CDR1 LNHNV and CDR2 YYDKDF (reference sequence). Both ends counted, the CDR3 spans 16 residues. The CDR3 loop reads CATSVSGTGGTNPLVA.

This chain joins TRBV23-1 and TRBJ1-6; TRBD1 aligns across 9 bases. TRBV23-1 is treated as an ORF (open reading frame) with a function not yet certain. The CDR3 contains 17 residues. The V segment lost 0 bases and the J segment 7 bases; nucleotides outside the gene matches: 7. For the CDR3, the DNA is TGCGCCAGCAGTCAATCAATGACAGGGGGAGTGAATTCACCCCTCCACTTT. This codes for CASSQSMTGGVNSPLHF.

The chain couples TRBV5-1 to TRBJ2-1; 8 bases align to TRBD2. The CDR3 has 15 amino acids. Germline CDR1 and CDR2: SGHRS and YFSETQ. The trim removed 3 bases at V and 10 bases at J, leaving 12 bases unmatched. This CDR3 is CASSSRGGAGNEQFF. The CDR3 DNA reads TGCGCCAGCAGCTCCCGGGGGGGAGCGGGGAACGAGCAGTTCTTC.

The CDR3 region is CASSENMNTEAFF. The CDR3 bases are TGTGCCAGCAGTGAAAATATGAACACTGAAGCTTTCTTT. The chain combines TRBV6-1 with TRBJ1-1; D gene ambiguous. Looked up from germline, CDR1 is MNHNS and CDR2 is SASEGT. CDR3 length: 13 residues. Trimming took off 2 bases at V and 0 bases at J, with 4 bases between the two ends.

The chain couples TRBV7-6 to TRBJ2-2, with 9 nucleotides matching TRBD1. Germline V gives CDR1 SGHVS, CDR2 FNYEAQ. V lost 6 bases and J lost 5; bases outside the gene matches: 1. This CDR3 spans 13 amino acids. CDR3 region: CASRDRGTGELFF. In DNA, the CDR3 is TGTGCCAGCAGAGACAGGGGGACCGGGGAGCTGTTTTTT.

This chain links TRBV5-4 with TRBJ2-1; 7 bases fit TRBD2. CDR1 is SGHNT and CDR2 is YYREEE in the germline V gene (reference sequence). V lost 2 bases, J lost 1 base, and 3 bases stayed unmatched. This CDR3 spans 15 amino acids. CDR3 nucleotide sequence: TGTGCCAGCAGCTTCCCGGGAGGATCCTACAATGAGCAGTTCTTC. It specifies CASSFPGGSYNEQFF.